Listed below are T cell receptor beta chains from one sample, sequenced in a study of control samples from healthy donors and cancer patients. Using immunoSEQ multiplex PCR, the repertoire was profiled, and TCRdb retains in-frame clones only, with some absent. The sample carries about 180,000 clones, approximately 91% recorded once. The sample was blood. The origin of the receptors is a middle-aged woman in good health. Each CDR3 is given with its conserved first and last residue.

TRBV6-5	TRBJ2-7	CASSFWTSGGEEQYF
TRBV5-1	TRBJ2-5	CASSDGTGTETQYF
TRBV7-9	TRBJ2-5	CASSLGVGEETQYF
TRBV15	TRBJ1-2	CATSDREGQGARGYTF
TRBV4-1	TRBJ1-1	CASSQVANTEAFF
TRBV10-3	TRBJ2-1	CAIGTSGGRSSDEQFF
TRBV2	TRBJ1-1	CASSGGANTEAFF
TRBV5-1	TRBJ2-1	CASSLDSSGYNEQFF
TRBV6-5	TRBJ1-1	CASSYLTGLGEAFF
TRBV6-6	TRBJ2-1	CASRYTGTGGNEQFF
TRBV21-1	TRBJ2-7	CASLHRGGIYEQYF
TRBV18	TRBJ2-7	CASSPTSREQYF
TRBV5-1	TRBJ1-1	CASKVEGADTEAFF
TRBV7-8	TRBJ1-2	CASSPPNYGYTF
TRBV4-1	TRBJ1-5	CASSQDRPGGDSNQPQHF
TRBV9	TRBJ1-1	CASSVGTGGYAEAFF
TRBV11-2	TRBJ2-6	CASSWQGLSSGANVLTF
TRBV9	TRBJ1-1	CASSARQGGSTEAFF
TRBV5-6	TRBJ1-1	CASSLGDNGNTEAFF
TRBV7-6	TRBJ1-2	CASSSRSLDYGYTF
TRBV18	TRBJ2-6	CASSPPGANVLTF
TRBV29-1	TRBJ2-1	CSTLAGPTYNEQFF
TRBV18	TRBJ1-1	CASSHIQGARTEAFF
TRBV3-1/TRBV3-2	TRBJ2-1	CASSRSLGSYNEQFF
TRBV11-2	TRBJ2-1	CASSLDDRLGSYNEQFF
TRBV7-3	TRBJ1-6	CASSLRPGPDSPLHF
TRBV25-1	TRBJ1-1	CASRLFGNTEAFF
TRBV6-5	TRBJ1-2	CASSTGGGYTF
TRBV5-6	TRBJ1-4	CASSDRVTNEKLFF
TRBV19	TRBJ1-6	CASSPGGSQTGLTPLHF
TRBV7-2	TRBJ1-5	CASSPQGNQPQHF
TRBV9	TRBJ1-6	CASNRDNSPLHF
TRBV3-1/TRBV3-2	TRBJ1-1	CASMQVGVTEAFF
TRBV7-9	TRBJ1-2	CASPEGEGANYGYTF
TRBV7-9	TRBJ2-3	CASSLRDPDSGTQYF
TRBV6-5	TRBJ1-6	CASSRPGDYNSPLHF
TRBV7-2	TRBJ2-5	CASSLGVRETQYF
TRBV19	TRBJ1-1	CASKSTGDTEAFF
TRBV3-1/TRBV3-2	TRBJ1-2	CASSLGNYGYTF
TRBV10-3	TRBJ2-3	CAISESWEMGNYTDTQYF
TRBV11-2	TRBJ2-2	CASSSSLLGTGELFF
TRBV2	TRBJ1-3	CASRAGNTIYF
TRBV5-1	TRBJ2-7	CASSSPPGTTYEQYF
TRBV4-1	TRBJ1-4	CASSTYRRGQEKLFF
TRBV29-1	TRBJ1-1	CSGAQGSGANTEAFF
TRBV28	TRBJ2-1	CASSPREGVMNNEQFF
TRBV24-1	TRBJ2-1	CATSDSQRGVLNEQFF
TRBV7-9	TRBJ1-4	CASSPLMGATNEKLFF
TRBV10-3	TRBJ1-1	CAISLIDHPGTGVNTEAFF
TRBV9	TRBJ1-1	CASSVGGTEAFF
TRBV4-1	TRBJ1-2	CASSQESYGYTF
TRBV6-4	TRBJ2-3	CASPQTEGRGLDTQYF
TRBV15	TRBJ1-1	CATSRAGVGNTEAFF
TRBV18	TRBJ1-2	CASSPGPGAQLYGYTF
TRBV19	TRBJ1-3	CASSKRAWDTIYF
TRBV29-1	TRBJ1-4	CSVGEFGEKLFF
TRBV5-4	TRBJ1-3	CASSFQGGNTIYF
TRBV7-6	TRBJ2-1	CASSLVPSGGLSSYNEQFF
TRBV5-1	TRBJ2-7	CASTFNSGYEQYF